What follows are 5 T cell receptor beta chains derived from one specimen sequenced in a study of OX40 agonist ivuxolimab in advanced cancers. Measured with immunoSEQ multiplex PCR; TCRdb has only the in-frame clones, and not every one. The table has roughly 92,000 clones, about 89% seen once. Sequenced here: CD4+ or CD8+ T cells sorted from blood, sampled in a trial of the OX40 agonist ivuxolimab. The receptors derive from an adult with an advanced solid tumor such as melanoma, head and neck, liver or kidney cancer.

This chain links TRBV2 with TRBJ2-7; a possible D gene is TRBD2 (6 bases). CDR1 and CDR2 (germline): SNHLY, FYNNEI. CDR3 length: 13 residues. Trimming shortened V by 6 bases and J by 4 bases, and 13 bases separated the two germline ends. The CDR3 bases are TGTGCCAGCAGCCGGGACTCCAGATACGAGCAGTACTTC. Translated: CASSRDSRYEQYF.

V is TRBV7-3 and J is TRBJ2-7; perhaps TRBD2 as D (6 bases). Per germline, CDR1 SGHTA and CDR2 FQGTGA. Trimming took 0 bases from V and 3 from J, leaving 9 bases between them. The CDR3 has 14 residues. In DNA, the CDR3 is TGTGCCAGCAGCTTAACGGGACTTGGCTACGAGCAGTACTTC. It codes for CASSLTGLGYEQYF.

This clone was observed a single time. The CDR3 here is CASSYRETYVEQYF. CDR3 DNA: TGTGCCAGCAGTTACCGGGAGACCTACGTCGAGCAGTACTTC. This chain links TRBV6-6 with TRBJ2-7; maybe TRBD2 (6 bases). Trimming took 2 bases from V and 6 from J, leaving 14 bases between them. CDR1 is MNHNY and CDR2 is SVGAGI in the germline V gene (reference sequence). The CDR3 consists of 14 residues.

The CDR3 protein is CASSFSPGLAENTQYF. The CDR3 DNA reads as TGTGCCAGCAGCTTCTCCCCGGGACTAGCGGAGAATACGCAGTATTTT. The V call is TRBV7-9, the J call TRBJ2-3; 11 nucleotides agree with TRBD2. The CDR3 extends over 16 amino acids. The trim removed 3 bases at V and 7 bases at J, leaving 9 bases unmatched. The V gene's germline CDR1 is SEHNR and CDR2 FQNEAQ (reference sequence).

V usage is TRBV18 and J usage is TRBJ2-5; a weak D match, TRBD1 (6 bases). Germline CDR1 and CDR2: KGHSH and LQKENI. Trimming took 2 bases from V and 5 from J, leaving 12 bases between them. This CDR3 comprises 14 residues. The CDR3 protein is CASSPAQGMETQYF. The CDR3 DNA reads as TGTGCCAGCTCACCAGCACAGGGTATGGAGACCCAGTACTTC.